Below, one T cell receptor beta chain is given with its context. Its specificity is unknown. Time point described: week 23, last vaccination. Vaccine doses each comprised 300 ug of mutant IDH1 20-mer peptide, with topical imiquimod. The sample comes from a study of a mutant IDH1 vaccine in newly diagnosed glioma. Study details: Patients received vaccination from 4-6 weeks after radiotherapy alone, or with temozolomide cycles.

Measured with immunoSEQ multiplex PCR; TCRdb has only the in-frame clones, and not every one. The sample has approximately 82,000 clones; approximately 85% are singletons. The CDR3 totals 15 residues. Trimming removed 4 bases at V and 8 bases at J, with 18 bases between. CDR1 is MGHRA and CDR2 is YSYEKL in the germline V gene. This TCR derives from a young man with glioma. Some clones in this sample may be carry-over from other donors' samples. V gene TRBV4-1 combines with J gene TRBJ2-1; D is perhaps TRBD2 (6 bases). The sequences come from PBMCs, collected from a glioma patient whose treatment included an IDH1 peptide vaccine. The CDR3 bases are TGCGCCAGCAGCCCTACAACGGGGGAGTTAGATGAGCAGTTCTTC. Its translation is CASSPTTGELDEQFF.